Shown below are 26 T cell receptor beta chains from a single sample sequenced in a study of OX40 agonist ivuxolimab in advanced cancers. The protocol was immunoSEQ multiplex PCR, while the TCRdb copy is restricted to in-frame clones and leaves out a portion. The sample has about 91,000 clones, roughly nine tenths seen once. This sample comprised CD4+ or CD8+ T cells sorted from blood, obtained in a trial of the OX40 agonist ivuxolimab. The receptors come from an adult with an advanced solid tumor such as melanoma, head and neck, liver or kidney cancer.

The chain recombines TRBV18 with TRBJ1-5; D ambiguous. In germline, CDR1 is KGHSH, CDR2 LQKENI. The CDR3 totals 14 residues. Trimming took off 3 bases at V and 2 bases at J, with 8 bases between the two ends. For the CDR3, the DNA is TGTGCCAGCTCACCGAGGCAGGGCAATCAGCCCCAGCATTTT. This gives the protein CASSPRQGNQPQHF.

The V and J genes are TRBV9 and TRBJ1-3, with D tentatively TRBD1 (6 bases). Looked up from germline, CDR1 is SGDLS and CDR2 is YYNGEE. The CDR3 contains 15 residues. V shed 4 bases and J shed 1 base, with 12 bases lying between them. The CDR3 sequence is CASSSNRESGNTIYF. CDR3 sequence (DNA): TGTGCCAGCAGCTCAAACAGGGAATCTGGAAACACCATATATTTT.

The chain has TRBV7-2 and TRBJ1-2; D not resolved. The V gene's germline CDR1 is SGHTA and CDR2 FQGNSA. V lost 4 bases to trimming and J lost 6 bases, with 18 bases between them. The CDR3 is 15 amino acids. This chain's CDR3 is CASSSGSSLGHGYTF. The CDR3 nucleotides are TGTGCCAGCAGCTCAGGATCATCGCTAGGACATGGCTACACCTTC.

In this sample, this clone turned up a few times. This chain uses TRBV5-4 with TRBJ1-5; TRBD1 aligns across 9 bases. Unmatched junction bases numbered 5, after V lost 4 bases and J lost 3 bases. Germline V gene lookup returns CDR1 SGHNT and CDR2 YYREEE (reference sequence). The CDR3 is made up of 15 amino acids. This CDR3 is CASSPNRGPNQPQHF. The CDR3 coding sequence is TGTGCCAGCAGCCCGAACAGGGGGCCCAATCAGCCCCAGCATTTT.

This clone appeared a single time. This chain uses TRBV5-1 with TRBJ2-2, with 12 bases lining up with TRBD1. The germline gives CDR1 SGHRS, CDR2 YFSETQ. The CDR3 loop spans 17 amino acids. J gave up 5 bases and V 3 bases, and 8 bases lay outside the gene matches. This CDR3 reads CASSYRDRGPYTGELFF. The CDR3 DNA reads as TGCGCCAGCAGCTACCGGGACAGGGGGCCGTATACCGGGGAGCTGTTTTTT.

Only a few counts were recorded for this clone. This rearrangement joins TRBV14 to TRBJ1-2; D unresolved. CDR1 and CDR2 from the germline V gene are SGHDN and FVKESK. The V and J ends lost 0 bases and 5 bases respectively, with 10 bases between them. This CDR3 spans 14 amino acids. CDR3 DNA: TGTGCCAGCAGCCAAGATGCGAGGGATTATGGCTACACCTTC. Translating gives CASSQDARDYGYTF.

V usage is TRBV5-5 and J usage is TRBJ1-3; the D is unclear. Per the germline V gene, CDR1 is SGHKS and CDR2 is YYEKEE (reference sequence). Trimming took 0 bases from V and 4 from J, leaving 8 bases between them. There are 14 residues in the CDR3. The CDR3 DNA reads TGTGCCAGCAGCTTGGCCGTGGGAGGAAACACCATATATTTT. This translates into CASSLAVGGNTIYF.

The gene calls are TRBV2 and TRBJ2-7, with TRBD1 identical over 11 bases. The CDR3 runs to 14 residues. Germline V gives CDR1 SNHLY, CDR2 FYNNEI. J lost 7 bases, V lost 6 bases, and 8 bases had no gene match. The CDR3 loop reads CASSPGTGGEEQYF. In DNA form, the CDR3 reads TGTGCCAGCAGCCCCGGGACAGGGGGTGAGGAGCAGTACTTC.

The chain recombines TRBV5-1 with TRBJ2-2; maybe TRBD2 (6 bases). CDR1 is SGHRS, CDR2 YFSETQ, per germline. Trimming cost V 5 bases and J 3 bases, with 23 bases left between them. The CDR3 length is 18 residues. Here the CDR3 reads CASRSRTTSGTYTGELFF. DNA of the CDR3: TGCGCCAGCAGGTCGAGAACAACCTCGGGGACTTACACCGGGGAGCTGTTTTTT.

The genes are TRBV4-1 and TRBJ2-1; 7 bases are a match to TRBD1. Trimming at V came to 4 bases and at J to 3 bases, leaving 3 bases not matched to a gene. The CDR3 runs 14 residues. The V gene's germline CDR1 is MGHRA and CDR2 YSYEKL. In DNA, the CDR3 is TGCGCCAGCAGCCGAGGGACAGACTACAATGAGCAGTTCTTC. This sequence encodes CASSRGTDYNEQFF.

The chain has TRBV7-2 and TRBJ2-1, with TRBD1 identical over 7 bases. The CDR3 sequence is 16 residues long. The germline V gene has CDR1 SGHTA and CDR2 FQGNSA. The J segment lost 5 bases and the V segment lost 4 bases, leaving 11 bases of the junction unmatched. The CDR3 is CASSSGTAHLNNEQFF. The DNA for the CDR3 is TGTGCCAGCAGCTCGGGGACAGCTCACCTAAACAATGAGCAGTTCTTC.

This sequence joins TRBV7-2 and TRBJ2-1, with TRBD2 matching 12 bases. The CDR3 is 18 amino acids. Germline assignment: CDR1 SGHTA and CDR2 FQGNSA. V shed 5 bases, J shed 0 bases, and the junction held 8 bases outside the gene matches. The CDR3 sequence: CASSPLTSGGISYNEQFF. In nucleotides, the CDR3 is TGTGCCAGCAGCCCTTTGACTAGCGGGGGAATCTCCTACAATGAGCAGTTCTTC.

J is TRBJ2-5 and V is TRBV5-4, with D unclear. Germline CDR1 SGHNT, CDR2 YYREEE (reference sequence). Trimming took off 6 bases at V and 5 bases at J, with 14 bases between the two ends. The CDR3 runs to 13 residues. CDR3 DNA: TGTGCCAGCACAGGCCCAGTGCAGGAGACCCAGTACTTC. It translates to CASTGPVQETQYF.

V gene TRBV7-2 combines with J gene TRBJ2-7; TRBD2 agrees at 7 bases. The CDR3 contains 15 residues. Trimming at V came to 5 bases and at J to 6 bases, leaving 13 bases not matched to a gene. Germline-derived CDR1 and CDR2 are SGHTA and FQGNSA. The CDR3, as DNA: TGTGCCAGCAGCCCCCATCGGGGGGAGCGGACCGAGCAGTACTTC. It is translated as CASSPHRGERTEQYF. The variable domain in full, with the rest retrieved from reference TRBV7-2 and TRBJ2-7, is GAGVSQSPSNKVTEKGKDVELRCDPISGHTALYWYRQSLGQGLEFLIYFQGNSAPDKSGLPSDRFSAERTGGSVSTLTIQRTQQEDSAVYLCASSPHRGERTEQYFGPGTRLTVT.

This chain connects TRBV7-2 to TRBJ2-3; the D gene is possibly TRBD2 (6 bases). The CDR3 loop spans 14 amino acids. V was trimmed by 5 bases and J by 1 base, leaving 10 bases between them. Germline lookup yields CDR1 SGHTA and CDR2 FQGNSA. CDR3 sequence: CASSTTSRTDTQYF. CDR3 sequence (DNA): TGTGCCAGCAGCACGACTAGTCGCACAGATACGCAGTATTTT.

J is TRBJ2-3 and V is TRBV5-1, with 7 bases that match TRBD2. This CDR3 contains 15 residues. CDR1 and CDR2 (germline): SGHRS, YFSETQ. V lost 3 bases, J lost 0 bases, and 4 bases stayed unmatched. The CDR3 nucleotides are TGCGCCAGCAGCTGGGTGGGGGGGAGCACAGATACGCAGTATTTT. Its protein product is CASSWVGGSTDTQYF.

This clone appeared a single time. This rearrangement joins TRBV19 to TRBJ2-3, with a tentative D call TRBD2 (6 bases). Germline CDR1 is LNHDA and CDR2 is SQIVND (reference sequence). V shed 5 bases and J shed 1 base, with 10 bases lying between them. This CDR3 contains 14 residues. The CDR3 is CASSGGQGTDTQYF. CDR3 bases: TGTGCCAGTAGTGGAGGGCAAGGCACAGATACGCAGTATTTT.

V is TRBV4-3 and J is TRBJ2-5; D may correspond to TRBD1 or TRBD2 (6 bases each). Germline V gives CDR1 LGHNA, CDR2 YSLEER. The CDR3 spans 16 residues. The V end lost 0 bases, the J end lost 4 bases, and 15 bases lay between the germline ends. In DNA form, the CDR3 reads TGCGCCAGCAGCCAAGATCTCCCGGGGGCGGGAGAGACCCAGTACTTC. This gives the protein CASSQDLPGAGETQYF.

This chain links TRBV10-1 with TRBJ2-2, with D possibly TRBD1 on 6 matching bases. The germline CDR1 and CDR2 sequences are WNHNN and SYGVQD (reference sequence). Trimming removed 0 bases at V and 0 bases at J, with 17 bases between. The CDR3 loop spans 19 amino acids. The CDR3 nucleotides are TGCGCCAGCAGTGAGTCCGCAGGGGATCGTTTATCGAACACCGGGGAGCTGTTTTTT. Translation gives CASSESAGDRLSNTGELFF.

The CDR3 sequence is CSGGPQETQYF. As DNA, the CDR3 is TGCAGCGGCGGGCCCCAAGAGACCCAGTACTTC. This sequence joins TRBV29-1 and TRBJ2-5; D may be TRBD2 (5 bases). The CDR3 sequence is 11 residues long. V was shortened by 7 bases and J by 1 base, with 7 bases between the two germline ends. Germline V gene sequence: CDR1 SQVTM, CDR2 ANQGSEA.

This chain joins TRBV6-1 and TRBJ2-3; 10 positions match TRBD2. The CDR3 length is 15 residues. The germline gives CDR1 MNHNS, CDR2 SASEGT. The J segment lost 1 base and the V segment lost 6 bases, leaving 4 bases of the junction unmatched. The CDR3 protein is CASSRLAGGTDTQYF. The CDR3 nucleotides read TGTGCCAGCAGCCGACTAGCGGGCGGCACAGATACGCAGTATTTT.

The genes are TRBV9 and TRBJ1-6; D gene ambiguous. The ends were cut back, 0 bases at V and 4 bases at J, with 8 bases in the middle. This CDR3 region has 15 residues. In germline, CDR1 is SGDLS, CDR2 YYNGEE. The CDR3 DNA is TGTGCCAGCAGCGTAGGGACCGCATATAATTCACCCCTCCACTTT. Its protein is CASSVGTAYNSPLHF. Supplemented by reference TRBV9 and TRBJ1-6, the full variable domain reads DSGVTQTPKHLITATGQRVTLRCSPRSGDLSVYWYQQSLDQGLQFLIQYYNGEERAKGNILERFSAQQFPDLHSELNLSSLELGDSALYFCASSVGTAYNSPLHFGNGTRLTVT.

The chain combines TRBV5-1 with TRBJ2-1; a weak D match, TRBD2 (6 bases). With 5 bases removed from V and 6 bases from J, the gap between germline ends came to 12 bases. This CDR3 has 13 residues. CDR1 SGHRS and CDR2 YFSETQ come from the germline V gene. The CDR3 bases are TGCGCCAGCAGGCCGGGACTTTCCAATGAGCAGTTCTTC. Amino acids: CASRPGLSNEQFF.

This clone is a singleton in its sample. J is TRBJ1-1 and V is TRBV7-3; 8 nucleotides align to TRBD1. CDR1 and CDR2 from the germline V gene are SGHTA and FQGTGA. V was clipped by 5 bases and J by 8 bases; unmatched bases: 4. The CDR3 length is 12 residues. The CDR3 sequence: CASSKRQGEAFF. CDR3 bases: TGTGCCAGCAGCAAGCGACAGGGGGAAGCTTTCTTT.

The chain carries TRBV11-2 and TRBJ2-3; D call uncertain. CDR3 length equals 13 residues. Germline CDR1 SGHAT, CDR2 FQNNGV. The ends were cut back, 5 bases at V and 5 bases at J, with 11 bases in the middle. CDR3 region: CASSIARGDTQYF. CDR3 DNA sequence: TGTGCCAGCAGCATAGCCCGAGGAGATACGCAGTATTTT.

The chain recombines TRBV5-5 with TRBJ2-7; D may be TRBD1 or TRBD2 (5 bases each). This CDR3 is 15 amino acids long. The germline gives CDR1 SGHKS, CDR2 YYEKEE (reference sequence). V gave up 4 bases and J gave up 8 bases, with 22 bases separating them. The CDR3 DNA is TGTGCCAGCAGCACGACCGGGACCCCATTACGGCAGCAGTACTTC. Protein product: CASSTTGTPLRQQYF.